This entry describes one T cell receptor beta chain. Antigen specificity is unknown. The data were obtained in a study of blood T cells in healthy people across ages. This CDR3 spans 14 amino acids. Germline V gives CDR1 DFQATT, CDR2 SNEGSKA (reference sequence). With 3 bases clipped from V and 4 bases from J, the junction kept 9 bases outside the gene matches. Overall study results and limits: Estimates of diversity drawn from one million T cells were considered underestimates. Long-lived donors exceeded aged donors in naive CD4+ cells and diversity.

A J-beta primer mix and a sample-barcoded 5' primer were used in a second PCR of about 7 to 12 cycles. A single record per CDR3 protein comes from TCRdb applying MiXCR to the 5' RACE reads. The data show roughly 1,500,000 distinct CDR3 sequences, approximately 32% seen once. This chain links TRBV20-1 with TRBJ2-7; 7 nucleotides agree with TRBD2. Sequenced: blood. The sequence derives from a woman under 40 in good health. The CDR3 loop reads CSARVLADFYEQYF. The CDR3 region has the DNA TGCAGTGCTAGGGTTCTAGCGGATTTTTACGAGCAGTACTTC.